This T cell receptor beta chain came from a study of T cell responses to AZD1222 COVID-19 vaccine (dated by TCRdb to about 2021). For the wider study: AZD1222 recipients whose second dose came at about 4 weeks and those whose second dose came at about 12 weeks were combined into one group, since spike-specific TCR depth and breadth did not differ between the two schedules. Trial participants were enrolled by age into 18-55, 56-69 and 70-plus year subgroups, with approximately 150, 28 and 58 TCR-sequenced participants respectively. TCR sequencing covered some 250 trial participants: 200 to 220 given two doses of AZD1222 and approximately 26 given two doses of MenACWY control vaccine. The full study reports these points: Participants were mostly white British, with more females than males. The authors suggested clonal diversity may have been underestimated. In the small 56-69-year group, the increase in depth fell short of significance, most likely because of low power. Epitopes outside the regions mutated in the B.1.351 and B.1.1.7 variants were reportedly recognized by nearly half of the unique spike-specific TCRs. A significant rise in spike-specific TCR breadth and depth was observed after two AZD1222 doses relative to day 0 and relative to MenACWY recipients. The vaccine-associated CD4 TCRs covered the entire spike protein, and the dominant responses fell in regions 160-218 and 743-854. Conclusions about previously exposed vaccinees are limited, since just a handful of AZD1222 recipients were seropositive for SARS-CoV-2 at baseline. Because no day 14 peak-response samples were available, the repertoires could be characterized only after the peak T cell response.

The time point label on this specimen signifies: baseline before first vaccination. Samples from vaccinated people were obtained from the UK trials COV001 and COV002, which included a single-blind randomized controlled phase 2/3 trial of AZD1222 (ChAdOx1 nCoV-19) in healthy adults. For TCRbeta chain sequencing, PBMC samples were collected from trial participants at day 0 and at day 28 after the second dose. Its CDR3 holds 14 amino acids, cysteine through phenylalanine. Kept here is only the CDR3 DNA, which spans 42 bases and is read in frame from base 1. V is cut by 0 bases and J by 11 bases, and the space between the germline ends is 18 bases. Reading the germline V gene gives CDR1 SGHRS and CDR2 YFSETQ. The CDR3 regions of human TCRbeta chains were subjected to immunosequencing. The paper's processing steps were these. TCRs in the repertoires were matched against a reference library of SARS-CoV-2-specific TCRs that had been generated with the MIRA antigen-specificity platform. Breadth was defined as the fraction of unique TCRs that were SARS-CoV-2-associated. Depth was defined as the fraction of total T cells that were SARS-CoV-2-associated. Using the MIRA data, each spike-specific TCR was mapped to the spike region that the TCR reacts to and placed in a CD4 or CD8 class. Log10-transformed breadth and depth values were compared by one-way ANOVA with Sidak's multiple comparisons tests. TCRdb's version of the immuneACCESS table is confined to in-frame rearrangements and falls short of the full clone set. An unresolved V gene accounts for under half of the shortfall where checked; the remainder is of unknown origin. The D gene and trimming were derived from the DNA, and the V and J assignments and clone size from that table. This sample comprises nearly 110,000 clones, roughly 90% of them detected only once. 6.6% of the sample rests with the top ten.

As to this clone: No cognate antigen has been identified for it. No much larger clone is present one base from it, and per-base qualities are unavailable.

Material: peripheral blood, obtained on day 0 of AZD1222 vaccination. This chain joins TRBV5-1 to TRBJ2-7; the D gene is perhaps TRBD2, from 5 matching bases. This TCR came from an adult in good health. CDR3 loop: CASSLDKSYGEEYF. The DNA reads as follows: TGCGCCAGCAGCTTGGACAAGTCCTACGGGGAAGAGTACTTC.